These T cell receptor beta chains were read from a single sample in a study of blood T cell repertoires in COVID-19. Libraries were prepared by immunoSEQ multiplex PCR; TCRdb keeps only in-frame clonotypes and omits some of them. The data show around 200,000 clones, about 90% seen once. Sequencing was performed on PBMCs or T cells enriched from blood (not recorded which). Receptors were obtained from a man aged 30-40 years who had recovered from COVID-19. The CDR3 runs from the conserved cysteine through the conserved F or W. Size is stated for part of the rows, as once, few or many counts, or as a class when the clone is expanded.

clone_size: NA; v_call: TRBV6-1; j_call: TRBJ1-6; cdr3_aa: CASSDRGLSNSPLHF
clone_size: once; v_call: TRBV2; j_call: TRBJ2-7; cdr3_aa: CASSESGAGGNEQYF
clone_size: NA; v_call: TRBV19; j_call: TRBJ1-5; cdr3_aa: CASSWAYSNQPQHF
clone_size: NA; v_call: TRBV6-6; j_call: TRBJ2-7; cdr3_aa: CASGGTGGYEQYF
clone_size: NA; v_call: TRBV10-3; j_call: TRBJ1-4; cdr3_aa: CAIGQPKNEKLFF
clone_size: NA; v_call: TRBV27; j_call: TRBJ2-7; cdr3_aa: CASSPQGAGEGYEQYF
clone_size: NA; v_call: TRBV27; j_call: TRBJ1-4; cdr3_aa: CASREMGTGNEKLFF
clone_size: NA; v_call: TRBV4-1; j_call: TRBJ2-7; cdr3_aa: CASSQKGTSGSYEQYF
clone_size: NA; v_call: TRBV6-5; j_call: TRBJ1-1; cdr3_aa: CASSRTGRDEAFF
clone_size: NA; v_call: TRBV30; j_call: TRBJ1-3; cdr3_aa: CAWRYPGQGLFNSGNTIYF
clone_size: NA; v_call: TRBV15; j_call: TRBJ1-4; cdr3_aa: CATSRAIAQAKNEKLFF
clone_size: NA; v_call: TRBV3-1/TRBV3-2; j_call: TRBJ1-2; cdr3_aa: CASSQDRSMQGKGGYTF
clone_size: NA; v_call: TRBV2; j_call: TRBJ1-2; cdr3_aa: CANRAGSNYGYTF
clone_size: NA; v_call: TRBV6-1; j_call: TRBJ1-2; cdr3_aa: CASSENSIYGYTF
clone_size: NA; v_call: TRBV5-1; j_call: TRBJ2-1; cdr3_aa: CASRLTSGSSYNEQFF
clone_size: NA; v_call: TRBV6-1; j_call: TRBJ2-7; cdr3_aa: CASSVGQVNSYEQYF
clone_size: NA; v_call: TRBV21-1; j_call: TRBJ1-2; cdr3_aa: CASMYEVGYTF
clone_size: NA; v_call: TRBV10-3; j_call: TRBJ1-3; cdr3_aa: CAISATGSGNTIYF
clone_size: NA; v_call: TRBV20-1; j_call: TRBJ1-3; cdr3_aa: CSASRAGGNTIYF
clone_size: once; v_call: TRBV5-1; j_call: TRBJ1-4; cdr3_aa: CASKDRGGNEKLFF
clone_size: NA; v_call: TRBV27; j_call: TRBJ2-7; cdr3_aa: CASSLSSGQGPYEQYF
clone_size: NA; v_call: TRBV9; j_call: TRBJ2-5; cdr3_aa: CASGSTSGIGETQYF
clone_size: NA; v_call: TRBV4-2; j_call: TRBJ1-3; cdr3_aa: CASSQDGGGSGNTIYF
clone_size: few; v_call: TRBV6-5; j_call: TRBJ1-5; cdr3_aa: CASSYSSVGHQPQHF
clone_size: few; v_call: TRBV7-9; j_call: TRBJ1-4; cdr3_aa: CASTPGGGANEKLFF
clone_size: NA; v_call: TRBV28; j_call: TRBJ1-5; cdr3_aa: CASSPGGNQPQHF
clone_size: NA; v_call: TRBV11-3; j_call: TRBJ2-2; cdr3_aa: CASSLFAGGLEDTGELFF
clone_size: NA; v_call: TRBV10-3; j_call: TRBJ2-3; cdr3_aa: CAIRGTRGITDTQYF
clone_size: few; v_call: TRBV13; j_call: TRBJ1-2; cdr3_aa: CASSTQGNYGYTF
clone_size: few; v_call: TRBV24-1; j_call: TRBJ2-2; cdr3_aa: CATRGTSGRSAGELFF
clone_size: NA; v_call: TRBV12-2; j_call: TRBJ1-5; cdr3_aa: CASRSRGTQPQHF
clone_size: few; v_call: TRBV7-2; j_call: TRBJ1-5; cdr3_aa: CASSWGGAHQPQHF
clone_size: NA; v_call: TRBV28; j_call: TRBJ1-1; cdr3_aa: CASSLYEYQASEAFF
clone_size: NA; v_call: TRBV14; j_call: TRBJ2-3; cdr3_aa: CASSLSPGLAGPTDTQYF
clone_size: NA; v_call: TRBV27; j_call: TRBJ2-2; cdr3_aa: CASAQRTTNTGELFF
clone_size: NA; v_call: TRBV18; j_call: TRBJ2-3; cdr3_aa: CASSPPFLQESLAGQNTQYF
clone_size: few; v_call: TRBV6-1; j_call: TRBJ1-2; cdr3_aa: CASSESQGGGYTF
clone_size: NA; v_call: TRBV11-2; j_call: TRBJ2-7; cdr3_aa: CASSLGPRQIF
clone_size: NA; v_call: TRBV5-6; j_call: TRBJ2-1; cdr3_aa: CASSTWDRVVYNEQFF
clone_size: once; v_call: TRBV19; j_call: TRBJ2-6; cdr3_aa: CASSIPQGAPGANVLTF
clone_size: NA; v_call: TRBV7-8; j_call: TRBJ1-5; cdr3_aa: CASSLETGDGQPQHF
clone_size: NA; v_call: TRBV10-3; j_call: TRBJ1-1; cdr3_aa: CAIRLGAGMNTEAFF